The next 28 T cell receptor beta chains were all read from a single sample in a study of long-term antiretroviral therapy in people with HIV. At survey level, the immunoSEQ assay was run in its v3.0 version. TCRdb keeps only in-frame clones here, not all; method: immunoSEQ multiplex PCR. The sample carries about 36,000 clones, 75% to 90% recorded once. The sample here was unsorted PBMCs, taken 3.4 years after starting antiretroviral therapy. The origin of the receptors is a young man with HIV.

The rearrangement links TRBV9 to TRBJ2-1; TRBD2 matches at 10 bases. CDR1 SGDLS and CDR2 YYNGEE come from the germline V gene. Germline trimming cut 0 bases from V and 8 bases from J; bases unmatched to any gene: 11. There are 17 residues in the CDR3. DNA for the CDR3: TGTGCCAGCAGCGTAGGGTATGAGACTAGCGGGCGGCATGAGCAGTTCTTC. Translating gives CASSVGYETSGRHEQFF.

This clone was detected once. The genes are TRBV9 and TRBJ2-1, with 7 bases lining up with TRBD2. Trimming at V came to 3 bases and at J to 4 bases, leaving 10 bases not matched to a gene. The CDR3 has 16 amino acids. Germline V gene data show CDR1 as SGDLS and CDR2 as YYNGEE. CDR3 sequence reads: CASSGRISGSYNEQFF. In DNA, the CDR3 is TGTGCCAGCAGCGGCCGTATTAGCGGGTCATACAATGAGCAGTTCTTC.

The chain recombines TRBV15 with TRBJ1-5, with a possible D match to TRBD1 (5 bases). The CDR3 runs 15 residues. The germline gives CDR1 LNHNV, CDR2 YYDKDF (reference sequence). V lost 0 bases to trimming and J lost 3 bases, with 9 bases between them. In DNA form, the CDR3 reads TGTGCCACCAGCAGAGATCGAGGGGACAATCAGCCCCAGCATTTT. Translation gives CATSRDRGDNQPQHF.

V usage is TRBV6-1 and J usage is TRBJ2-7; 8 nucleotides align to TRBD1. The CDR3 is 15 amino acids. Germline loops: CDR1 MNHNS, CDR2 SASEGT. After removal of 1 base from V and 7 bases from J, the junction contained 9 bases not matched to a gene. CDR3 in amino acids: CASSEEAQGAREQYF. Written as DNA, the CDR3 is TGTGCCAGCAGTGAAGAAGCCCAGGGGGCGAGGGAGCAGTACTTC.

The chain joins TRBV6-5 to TRBJ1-1, with unresolved D. The CDR3 has 13 residues. The germline gives CDR1 MNHEY, CDR2 SVGAGI. V was cut by 6 bases and J by 0 bases, with 8 bases left in between. The CDR3 bases are TGTGCCAGCAGCGAGGGTTTGAACACTGAAGCTTTCTTT. Protein product: CASSEGLNTEAFF.

This clone has just one count. J is TRBJ2-5 and V is TRBV21-1; TRBD2 reflects the table's D call only, with no check against the DNA. TRBV21-1 constitutes a pseudogene. The CDR3 loop spans 17 amino acids. CDR3 in DNA: TGTGCCAGCAGCCCCCGGGACACTAGCGAGTACCAAGAGACCCAGTACTTC. Amino acids: CASSPRDTSEYQETQYF.

The chain has TRBV13 and TRBJ1-1; perhaps TRBD1 as D (6 bases). Per germline, CDR1 PRHDT and CDR2 FYEKMQ (reference sequence). V was trimmed by 5 bases and J by 1 base, leaving 14 bases between them. This CDR3 comprises 15 residues. The CDR3 is CASSPPQGTNTEAFF. In DNA, the CDR3 is TGTGCCAGCAGCCCCCCCCAGGGGACGAACACTGAAGCTTTCTTT.

V and J are TRBV7-9 and TRBJ1-1; D gene ambiguous. The CDR3 consists of 14 residues. The germline V and J ends were trimmed by 5 bases and 1 base, with 11 bases remaining between them. The germline V gene has CDR1 SEHNR and CDR2 FQNEAQ (reference sequence). CDR3 loop: CASSQESENTEAFF. CDR3 nucleotide sequence: TGTGCCAGCAGCCAGGAGTCAGAGAACACTGAAGCTTTCTTT.

With respect to this clone: The same CDR3 is also encoded by other DNA sequences in this sample. The chain employs TRBV5-1 and TRBJ2-5; the D gene is possibly TRBD1 (6 bases). Trimming took 0 bases from V and 4 from J, leaving 7 bases between them. The CDR3 extends over 13 amino acids. Germline values: CDR1 SGHRS, CDR2 YFSETQ. This CDR3 reads CASSLGGGETQYF. The CDR3, as DNA: TGCGCCAGCAGCTTGGGAGGGGGAGAGACCCAGTACTTC.

This clone has more than one count but fewer than ten. This chain links TRBV6-5 with TRBJ1-3, with D possibly matching TRBD1 (5 bases). The CDR3 runs 12 residues. V was trimmed by 8 bases and J by 7 bases, leaving 12 bases between them. Per germline, CDR1 MNHEY and CDR2 SVGAGI. CDR3 nucleotide sequence: TGTGCCAGCCGGGGGGGGGACAACACCATATATTTT. As protein: CASRGGDNTIYF.

The CDR3 region has the DNA TGTGCCAGCAGCCAGCCGGGACTAGCTTACAATGAGCAGTTCTTC. Its translation is CASSQPGLAYNEQFF. The rearrangement joins TRBV14 to TRBJ2-1, with 9 nucleotides matching TRBD2. CDR1 SGHDN and CDR2 FVKESK come from the germline V gene. This CDR3 is 15 amino acids long. V shed 3 bases, J shed 4 bases, and the junction held 4 bases outside the gene matches.

This chain uses TRBV18 with TRBJ2-1; D call uncertain. Trimming shortened V by 1 base and J by 1 base, and 8 bases separated the two germline ends. Germline CDR1 reads KGHSH; CDR2 reads LQKENI. The length of the CDR3 is 15 residues. The chain's CDR3 is CASSPLGTSYNEQFF. Here the CDR3 DNA reads TGTGCCAGCTCACCACTAGGAACGTCCTACAATGAGCAGTTCTTC.

This clone was recorded once. The chain recombines TRBV30 with TRBJ1-1; the D gene is possibly TRBD1 (5 bases). V lost 7 bases and J 3 bases, leaving 9 bases between the germline ends. The length of the CDR3 is 11 residues. Germline CDR1 reads GTSNPN; CDR2 reads SVGIG (reference sequence). DNA of the CDR3: TGTGCCTCTGGGGCCCACACTGAAGCTTTCTTT. Its translation: CASGAHTEAFF.

This clone came up a few times. J is TRBJ1-1 and V is TRBV4-1; D gene unclear. Trimming took 0 bases from V and 4 from J, leaving 9 bases between them. CDR3 size: 14 residues. Per germline, CDR1 MGHRA and CDR2 YSYEKL. The CDR3 here is CASSQDVGSTEAFF. The CDR3 bases are TGCGCCAGCAGCCAAGATGTCGGGAGCACTGAAGCTTTCTTT.

This rearrangement joins TRBV4-2 to TRBJ1-4; D perhaps matches TRBD1 (5 bases). Trimming left V 6 bases short and J 5 bases short, with 19 bases between. The germline V gene encodes CDR1 LGHNA and CDR2 YNFKEQ. This CDR3 is 16 amino acids long. In DNA, the CDR3 is TGTGCCAGCAGGGACCAGGGCCGAGGGTCAAATGAAAAACTGTTTTTT. Protein: CASRDQGRGSNEKLFF.

This clone was detected only once. The chain couples TRBV7-3 to TRBJ2-3; D perhaps matches TRBD1 (7 bases). The CDR3 runs 14 residues. V was trimmed by 3 bases and J by 4 bases, leaving 11 bases between them. In germline, CDR1 is SGHTA, CDR2 FQGTGA. The CDR3 nucleotides read TGTGCCAGCAGCTTCGACAGGGAGGCAGATACGCAGTATTTT. Protein: CASSFDREADTQYF.

This chain connects TRBV5-4 to TRBJ1-2; a weak D match, TRBD1 (5 bases). The CDR3 covers 13 residues. V was clipped by 4 bases and J by 4 bases, with 11 bases between them. Germline CDR1 and CDR2: SGHNT and YYREEE (reference sequence). CDR3 DNA sequence: TGTGCCAGCAGCATAACAGGAGTCTATGGCTACACCTTC. Amino acid sequence: CASSITGVYGYTF. The whole variable domain, remainder taken from reference TRBV5-4 and TRBJ1-2, is ETGVTQSPTHLIKTRGQQVTLRCSSQSGHNTVSWYQQALGQGPQFIFQYYREEENGRGNFPPRFSGLQFPNYSSELNVNALELDDSALYLCASSITGVYGYTFGSGTRLTVV.

This sequence joins TRBV7-2 and TRBJ2-1; D is possibly TRBD2 (5 bases). V was clipped by 0 bases and J by 1 base, with 10 bases between them. The germline V gene has CDR1 SGHTA and CDR2 FQGNSA. The CDR3 has 16 residues. CDR3 DNA: TGTGCCAGCAGCTTAGCGGGCGGGCCATCCTACAATGAGCAGTTCTTC. Translated: CASSLAGGPSYNEQFF.

The chain employs TRBV15 and TRBJ2-7; 7 nucleotides line up with TRBD2. V trimming: 0 bases; J trimming: 11 bases; junction bases outside the gene matches: 7. This CDR3 spans 13 amino acids. Germline V CDR1 and CDR2: LNHNV, YYDKDF (reference sequence). CDR3 coding DNA: TGTGCCACCAGCAGAGAACTAGCGAGGGAGGAGTACTTC. Residues: CATSRELAREEYF.

This chain links TRBV10-3 with TRBJ2-3; TRBD2 matches at 10 bases. Germline assignment: CDR1 ENHRY and CDR2 SYGVKD. The J segment lost 1 base and the V segment lost 4 bases, leaving 5 bases of the junction unmatched. The CDR3 spans 16 residues. Here the CDR3 reads CAISGLLAGGTDTQYF. In DNA, the CDR3 is TGTGCCATCAGTGGGCTTCTAGCGGGAGGCACAGATACGCAGTATTTT.

This clone was counted a single time. This sequence joins TRBV5-1 and TRBJ2-7; 9 bases are a match to TRBD2. Germline V lookup: CDR1 SGHRS, CDR2 YFSETQ. The CDR3 is 16 residues long. Trimming cost V 0 bases and J 5 bases; bases outside gene matches: 9. CDR3 in amino acids: CASSLVQAGGTDEQYF. In nucleotides, the CDR3 is TGCGCCAGCAGCTTGGTCCAAGCGGGAGGCACGGACGAGCAGTACTTC.

The rearrangement joins TRBV6-5 to TRBJ1-1; no clear D. Germline V gene lookup returns CDR1 MNHEY and CDR2 SVGAGI. This CDR3 contains 12 residues. V lost 6 bases to trimming and J lost 8 bases, with 13 bases between them. The CDR3 nucleotides read TGTGCCAGCAGCCCCTTTAACGGGGAAGCTTTCTTT. As protein: CASSPFNGEAFF.

This clone was seen a few times. The chain carries TRBV19 and TRBJ2-5; TRBD2 matches 13 bases. Per the germline V gene, CDR1 is LNHDA and CDR2 is SQIVND (reference sequence). The CDR3 is 17 amino acids. V lost 4 bases and J lost 7; bases outside the gene matches: 12. This chain's CDR3 is CASSTRTSGSKRGTQYF. The CDR3 DNA sequence: TGTGCCAGTAGTACCCGGACTAGCGGGAGTAAACGGGGGACCCAGTACTTC.

The V call is TRBV30, the J call TRBJ2-1, with TRBD2 identical over 9 bases. V lost 2 bases to trimming and J lost 9 bases; unmatched junction nucleotides: 8. Germline values: CDR1 GTSNPN, CDR2 SVGIG (reference sequence). This CDR3 contains 14 residues. The CDR3 DNA reads as TGTGCCTGGAGTCCTAGCGGGACATTCGGTGAGCAGTTCTTC. Translating gives CAWSPSGTFGEQFF. The full variable domain, in which reference TRBV30 and TRBJ2-1 provide the parts outside the CDR3, is SQTIHQWPATLVQPVGSPLSLECTVEGTSNPNLYWYRQAAGRGLQLLFYSVGIGQISSEVPQNLSASRPQDRQFILSSKKLLLSDSGFYLCAWSPSGTFGEQFFGPGTRLTVL.

This clone has a single count. J is TRBJ1-5 and V is TRBV6-1; maybe TRBD1 (6 bases). The germline V gene has CDR1 MNHNS and CDR2 SASEGT. V lost 0 bases and J lost 4, with 10 bases in between. The CDR3 consists of 15 residues. CDR3 residues: CASSEAARGNQPQHF. CDR3 bases: TGTGCCAGCAGTGAAGCAGCCAGGGGTAATCAGCCCCAGCATTTT.

The chain joins TRBV6-1 to TRBJ1-5; D unresolved. Trimming took 3 bases from V and 0 from J, leaving 9 bases between them. The germline CDR1 and CDR2 sequences are MNHNS and SASEGT. The CDR3 totals 15 residues. CDR3 protein: CASSDRPYSNQPQHF. The CDR3 DNA is TGTGCCAGCAGTGATAGACCGTATAGCAATCAGCCCCAGCATTTT.

The CDR3: CASSLASGRAGEQFF. The CDR3 nucleotides are TGTGCCAGCAGCTTGGCCAGCGGGAGGGCGGGTGAGCAGTTCTTC. The chain combines TRBV5-4 with TRBJ2-1; 10 bases are a match to TRBD2. The junction had 6 bases not matched to a gene; V was cut back by 0 bases and J by 9 bases. Germline V gene lookup returns CDR1 SGHNT and CDR2 YYREEE (reference sequence). The CDR3 covers 15 residues. Variable domain in full (rest from reference TRBV5-4 and TRBJ2-1): ETGVTQSPTHLIKTRGQQVTLRCSSQSGHNTVSWYQQALGQGPQFIFQYYREEENGRGNFPPRFSGLQFPNYSSELNVNALELDDSALYLCASSLASGRAGEQFFGPGTRLTVL.

The chain joins TRBV28 to TRBJ2-1; D perhaps matches TRBD2 (7 bases). The V gene lost 6 bases and the J gene lost 9 bases, with 18 bases spanning the gap. CDR3 length: 14 residues. The V gene's germline CDR1 is MDHEN and CDR2 SYDVKM. DNA for the CDR3: TGTGCCAGCAGGGCAACCACAGGGAGGGGTGAGCAGTTCTTC. It encodes CASRATTGRGEQFF.